This T cell receptor beta chain was identified in a study of T cell responses to AZD1222 COVID-19 vaccine. Findings and caveats of the study: Sampling captured repertoires only after the peak T cell response.

Concerning this clone itself: Its antigen is currently unknown.

Repertoires were generated with immunoSEQ multiplex PCR, while TCRdb's copy carries only in-frame clones and drops some. The top ten hold 11% of the sample, which has some 75,000 clones, 88% seen once. This CDR3 contains 12 residues. The V and J ends lost 6 bases and 5 bases, in that order; junction bases with no gene match: 6. Germline V gives CDR1 SQVTM, CDR2 ANQGSEA. This chain joins TRBV29-1 and TRBJ2-5; 7 positions agree with TRBD2. This clonotype was sampled from an adult in good health. The sequenced sample was peripheral blood, obtained on day 0 of AZD1222 vaccination. CDR3 sequence reads: CSVPREEETQYF. The CDR3 nucleotides read TGCAGCGTCCCCCGGGAGGAGGAGACCCAGTACTTC. Based on the CDR3 plus reference TRBV29-1 and TRBJ2-5, the full variable domain is SAVISQKPSRDICQRGTSLTIQCQVDSQVTMMFWYRQQPGQSLTLIATANQGSEATYESGFVIDKFPISRPNLTFSTLTVSNMSPEDSSIYLCSVPREEETQYFGPGTRLLVL.